Following are 25 T cell receptor beta chains from one sample sequenced in a study of OX40 agonist ivuxolimab in advanced cancers. Receptors were amplified or captured by the immunoSEQ multiplex PCR assay. The table was pulled from immuneACCESS by TCRdb, which kept in-frame rearrangements only. Such tables lose some clones; where checked, under half of the loss comes from unresolved V genes, and the rest has no known cause. Across this sample there are nearly 80,000 clones, with about 85% seen only once. The top ten clonotypes cover 3.5% to 4.5% of the sample. The material sequenced was CD4+ or CD8+ T cells sorted from blood, taken in a trial of the OX40 agonist ivuxolimab. These receptors were obtained from an adult with an advanced solid tumor such as melanoma, head and neck, liver or kidney cancer.

V usage is TRBV4-1 and J usage is TRBJ2-5; D ambiguous. This CDR3 region has 15 residues. Germline V gives CDR1 MGHRA, CDR2 YSYEKL. V was shortened by 6 bases and J by 4 bases, with 18 bases between the two germline ends. The CDR3, as DNA: TGCGCCAGCAGACGCCCCGGAGCCCCACGAGAGACCCAGTACTTC. Amino acids: CASRRPGAPRETQYF.

J is TRBJ2-5 and V is TRBV10-3; 10 nucleotides agree with TRBD2. The germline V gene encodes CDR1 ENHRY and CDR2 SYGVKD. The CDR3 runs to 16 residues. V was clipped by 4 bases and J by 5 bases; unmatched bases: 10. The CDR3 sequence: CAISVDRLAGVETQYF. The CDR3 DNA reads TGTGCCATCAGTGTCGATAGACTAGCGGGTGTCGAGACCCAGTACTTC.

This clone was counted only a few times. The rearrangement uses TRBV11-2 and TRBJ2-1, with 13 bases aligning to TRBD2. V trimming: 1 base; J trimming: 9 bases; junction bases outside the gene matches: 6. The CDR3 extends over 16 amino acids. Germline V gene sequence: CDR1 SGHAT, CDR2 FQNNGV. CDR3 sequence reads: CASSLAFRLAGGEQFF. As DNA, the CDR3 is TGTGCCAGCAGCTTAGCTTTCAGACTAGCGGGAGGTGAGCAGTTCTTC.

The J gene is TRBJ2-3, the V gene TRBV5-1; 14 positions agree with TRBD2. The germline gives CDR1 SGHRS, CDR2 YFSETQ. The CDR3 is 17 residues long. J was trimmed by 4 bases and V by 3 bases; bases with no gene match: 7. The CDR3 region has the DNA TGCGCCAGCAGCTCCGGGACTAGCGGGAGTGGCGCAGATACGCAGTATTTT. It yields the protein CASSSGTSGSGADTQYF.

This sequence joins TRBV11-3 and TRBJ1-1; no definite D call. This CDR3 region has 13 residues. CDR1 SGHNT and CDR2 YENEEA come from the germline V gene. Trimming removed 5 bases from V and 5 bases from J, with 12 bases in between. The CDR3, as DNA: TGTGCCAGCAGCCCATTAACGACAACTGAAGCTTTCTTT. This encodes CASSPLTTTEAFF.

The chain carries TRBV7-2 and TRBJ2-1; the D is unclear. CDR1 is SGHTA, CDR2 FQGNSA, per germline. The CDR3 sequence is 14 residues long. Trimming took off 0 bases at V and 3 bases at J, with 6 bases between the two ends. CDR3 sequence (DNA): TGTGCCAGCAGCTTAGCGGGGAACTACAATGAGCAGTTCTTC. It codes for CASSLAGNYNEQFF.

In its sample, this clone was seen a few times. The chain has TRBV5-1 and TRBJ2-2; D remains ambiguous. V was cut by 2 bases and J by 4 bases, with 9 bases left in between. The CDR3 covers 14 residues. The germline V gene encodes CDR1 SGHRS and CDR2 YFSETQ. The CDR3 loop is CASSLVFITGELFF. Written as DNA, the CDR3 is TGCGCCAGCAGCTTAGTATTTATCACCGGGGAGCTGTTTTTT.

This chain joins TRBV9 and TRBJ1-3, with TRBD1 matching 7 bases. The CDR3 covers 15 residues. Germline CDR1 and CDR2: SGDLS and YYNGEE. Trimming took 3 bases from V and 4 from J; bases not matched to a gene: 7. In DNA form, the CDR3 reads TGTGCCAGCAGCGCCCAGACAGGGTTGGGAAACACCATATATTTT. Translating it yields CASSAQTGLGNTIYF.

This clone was recorded a few times. V and J are TRBV15 and TRBJ2-2; weak D call: TRBD1 (6 bases). The CDR3 length is 15 residues. In germline, CDR1 is LNHNV, CDR2 YYDKDF (reference sequence). Trimming took off 1 base at V and 6 bases at J, with 12 bases between the two ends. CDR3: CATSRGGGRAGELFF. CDR3 DNA: TGTGCCACCAGCAGAGGAGGGGGACGAGCCGGGGAGCTGTTTTTT.

This clone has a handful of counts. This chain connects TRBV6-7 to TRBJ1-4; D is perhaps TRBD1 (6 bases). TRBV6-7 is recorded as an ORF, its role being uncertain. The CDR3 loop spans 12 amino acids. Trimming took 3 bases from V and 12 from J, leaving 11 bases between them. The CDR3 DNA follows: TGTGCCAGCAGTTATAACAGGGTTCAACTGTTTTTT. Protein product: CASSYNRVQLFF.

V usage is TRBV5-4 and J usage is TRBJ2-7, with D possibly called TRBD1 or TRBD2 (5 bases each). The CDR3 spans 16 residues. Trimming removed 3 bases at V and 7 bases at J, with 23 bases between. Germline V gene lookup returns CDR1 SGHNT and CDR2 YYREEE (reference sequence). As DNA, the CDR3 is TGTGCCAGCAGCTCCCCAGCAACAGGTTCCCCGGGGGAGCAGTACTTC. Amino acids: CASSSPATGSPGEQYF.

This clone was picked up one time. The chain couples TRBV9 to TRBJ2-5, with TRBD2 matching over 8 bases. Germline assignment: CDR1 SGDLS and CDR2 YYNGEE. The CDR3 contains 15 residues. With 0 bases clipped from V and 3 bases from J, the junction kept 4 bases outside the gene matches. The chain's CDR3 is CASSVVPGGEETQYF. CDR3 nucleotide sequence: TGTGCCAGCAGCGTAGTTCCGGGAGGGGAAGAGACCCAGTACTTC.

This rearrangement joins TRBV4-1 to TRBJ1-6; the D is unclear. Trimming cost V 4 bases and J 7 bases, with 17 bases left between them. This CDR3 has 16 residues. Per germline, CDR1 MGHRA and CDR2 YSYEKL. This chain's CDR3 is CASSPSRVGGNSPLHF. The DNA for the CDR3 is TGCGCCAGCAGCCCGTCAAGGGTGGGCGGGAATTCACCCCTCCACTTT.

This chain links TRBV25-1 with TRBJ1-3; D is unresolved. Trimming cost V 7 bases and J 4 bases, with 8 bases left between them. This CDR3 has 12 amino acids. Germline V gene sequence: CDR1 MGHDK, CDR2 SYGVNS. The CDR3 bases are TGTGCCAGCACCTTCGGGGGAAACACCATATATTTT. This encodes CASTFGGNTIYF.

V gene TRBV7-2 combines with J gene TRBJ2-4; D tentatively fits TRBD1 or TRBD2 (5 bases each). CDR1 is SGHTA and CDR2 is FQGNSA in the germline V gene. The CDR3 has 13 residues. Between the trimmed V and J ends, which lost 0 bases and 13 bases, there was a span of 13 bases. CDR3 sequence reads: CASSLAAPGPQYF. The DNA of the CDR3 is TGTGCCAGCAGCTTAGCGGCCCCGGGGCCCCAGTACTTC.

The chain combines TRBV5-6 with TRBJ1-2, with TRBD1 matching over 8 bases. V lost 10 bases, J lost 4 bases, and 9 bases stayed unmatched. The CDR3 covers 13 residues. The germline CDR1 and CDR2 sequences are SGHDT and YYEEEE. Here the CDR3 reads CAGTGQGFYGYTF. The DNA of the CDR3 is TGTGCCGGCACCGGACAGGGATTCTATGGCTACACCTTC.

The chain joins TRBV2 to TRBJ2-7; maybe TRBD1 (5 bases). V lost 6 bases and J 2 bases, leaving 14 bases between the germline ends. Germline V gene sequence: CDR1 SNHLY, CDR2 FYNNEI. The CDR3 is 14 residues long. The CDR3 reads CASRAGIFTYEQYF. The CDR3 DNA follows: TGTGCCAGCAGGGCAGGGATTTTCACCTACGAGCAGTACTTC.

V usage is TRBV11-3 and J usage is TRBJ2-2, with D unresolved. CDR1 is SGHNT, CDR2 YENEEA, per germline. Between the trimmed V and J ends, which lost 5 bases and 8 bases, there was a span of 15 bases. The CDR3 length is 14 residues. CDR3 sequence reads: CASSQEWQGGELFF. The DNA for the CDR3 is TGTGCCAGCAGCCAAGAATGGCAAGGGGGGGAGCTGTTTTTT. The full variable domain, its missing parts supplied by reference TRBV11-3 and TRBJ2-2, is EAGVVQSPRYKIIEKKQPVAFWCNPISGHNTLYWYLQNLGQGPELLIRYENEEAVDDSQLPKDRFSAERLKGVDSTLKIQPAELGDSAVYLCASSQEWQGGELFFGEGSRLTVL.

The V gene is TRBV5-1, the J gene TRBJ2-5, with 10 bases fitting TRBD1. The V and J ends lost 4 bases and 3 bases, in that order; junction bases with no gene match: 3. CDR1 SGHRS and CDR2 YFSETQ come from the germline V gene. The CDR3 is 14 residues long. This CDR3 reads CASSIGTGEETQYF. In DNA, the CDR3 is TGCGCCAGCAGCATCGGGACAGGGGAAGAGACCCAGTACTTC.

The chain carries TRBV6-1 and TRBJ2-3, with 8 positions matching TRBD1. Germline assignment: CDR1 MNHNS and CDR2 SASEGT. The CDR3 is made up of 15 amino acids. The ends lost 6 bases at V and 1 base at J; junction bases unmatched: 6. The CDR3 spells CASSSRTGRTDTQYF. For the CDR3, the DNA is TGTGCCAGCAGCTCTAGGACAGGGCGCACAGATACGCAGTATTTT.

This chain connects TRBV6-6 to TRBJ2-1, with D perhaps matching TRBD2 (6 bases). Trimming took 6 bases from V and 0 from J, leaving 15 bases between them. The germline V gene has CDR1 MNHNY and CDR2 SVGAGI (reference sequence). This CDR3 contains 16 residues. CDR3 amino acids: CASSRFSGDSYNEQFF. The CDR3 DNA sequence: TGTGCCAGCAGCCGCTTTAGCGGAGACTCCTACAATGAGCAGTTCTTC.

This chain uses TRBV19 with TRBJ1-4; 7 bases are a match to TRBD1. The CDR3 sequence is 16 residues long. V lost 6 bases, J lost 6 bases, and 13 bases stayed unmatched. Germline V CDR1 and CDR2: LNHDA, SQIVND (reference sequence). CDR3 nucleotides: TGTGCCAGTAGCATGGGCCGGGACAGTGTGTATGAAAAACTGTTTTTT. It translates to CASSMGRDSVYEKLFF.

The chain couples TRBV19 to TRBJ2-2; possibly TRBD1 or TRBD2 for D (6 bases each). Trimming shortened V by 6 bases and J by 3 bases, and 17 bases separated the two germline ends. Germline assignment: CDR1 LNHDA and CDR2 SQIVND (reference sequence). This CDR3 contains 16 residues. CDR3 amino acids: CASRGGPSGDTGELFF. The CDR3 DNA reads TGTGCCAGTAGAGGGGGACCCTCGGGAGACACCGGGGAGCTGTTTTTT.

This chain links TRBV19 with TRBJ2-3; D tentatively fits TRBD1 or TRBD2 (5 bases each). The CDR3 is 17 residues long. Looked up from germline, CDR1 is LNHDA and CDR2 is SQIVND (reference sequence). Deletions cut 5 bases from V and 1 base from J, with 19 bases between. In DNA, the CDR3 is TGTGCCAGTAGTGATCCCACCGGGACGAAGGGCACAGATACGCAGTATTTT. This codes for CASSDPTGTKGTDTQYF.

In its sample, this clone was seen once. This chain uses TRBV6-1 with TRBJ2-3, with TRBD2 identical over 11 bases. This CDR3 contains 13 residues. Germline CDR1 is MNHNS and CDR2 is SASEGT. V dropped 8 bases and J dropped 3; count of bases not matched to a gene: 1. This CDR3 reads CASRTSGTDTQYF. For the CDR3, the DNA is TGTGCCAGCCGGACTAGCGGGACAGATACGCAGTATTTT.